These T cell receptor beta chains were read from a single sample in a study of T cell responses to AZD1222 COVID-19 vaccine. Only in-frame clones appear in the TCRdb table, and some are missing; sequencing was by immunoSEQ multiplex PCR. The sample holds 95,000 to 100,000 clones, 90% seen once. The sequencing used peripheral blood, collected on day 0 of AZD1222 vaccination. These receptors were collected from an adult in good health. The CDR3 runs from the conserved cysteine through the conserved F or W. The D gene is left open where the match is weak. Part of the rows lack a size; the others show once, few, many or a class for expanded clones.

cdr3_nt: TGCGCCAGCAGCTTGACAGCAATGAACACTGAAGCTTTCTTT
cdr3_aa: CASSLTAMNTEAFF
d_call: NA
v_call: TRBV5-1
j_call: TRBJ1-1
clone_size: few

cdr3_nt: TGTGCCAGCGGACGGGATAATCAGCCCCAGCATTTT
cdr3_aa: CASGRDNQPQHF
d_call: NA
v_call: TRBV6-5
j_call: TRBJ1-5
clone_size: NA

cdr3_nt: TGCGCCAGCACGGAACAGGGAGAGGGATCACCCCTCCACTTT
cdr3_aa: CASTEQGEGSPLHF
d_call: NA
v_call: TRBV5-1
j_call: TRBJ1-6
clone_size: NA

cdr3_nt: TGTGCCTGGAGTAGGGCCTATGGCTACACCTTC
cdr3_aa: CAWSRAYGYTF
d_call: NA
v_call: TRBV30
j_call: TRBJ1-2
clone_size: once

cdr3_nt: TGTGCCAGCAGCCAAGACGGGACAGGGTCCACCGGGGAGCTGTTTTTT
cdr3_aa: CASSQDGTGSTGELFF
d_call: TRBD1
v_call: TRBV4-2
j_call: TRBJ2-2
clone_size: few

cdr3_nt: TGTGCCAGCAGTGTATGGGACAGAGGAGGCTATGGCTACACCTTC
cdr3_aa: CASSVWDRGGYGYTF
d_call: TRBD1
v_call: TRBV28
j_call: TRBJ1-2
clone_size: NA

cdr3_nt: TGTGCCAGTAGTCCCGAGGGGGGTATCAATGAGCAGTTCTTC
cdr3_aa: CASSPEGGINEQFF
d_call: NA
v_call: TRBV19
j_call: TRBJ2-1
clone_size: NA

cdr3_nt: TGCGCCAGCAGTCCCTTCGTGGATAATTCACCCCTCCACTTT
cdr3_aa: CASSPFVDNSPLHF
d_call: NA
v_call: TRBV23-1
j_call: TRBJ1-6
clone_size: NA

cdr3_nt: TGTGCCAGCAGCTTAAGTGGGGGGGAGCTGTTTTTT
cdr3_aa: CASSLSGGELFF
d_call: NA
v_call: TRBV7-3
j_call: TRBJ2-2
clone_size: NA

cdr3_nt: TGTGCCAGCAGCCCGGGGGTCGTAGAAGCTTTCTTT
cdr3_aa: CASSPGVVEAFF
d_call: NA
v_call: TRBV7-9
j_call: TRBJ1-1
clone_size: NA

cdr3_nt: TGCGCCAGCAGCCTTGCCGGGACTACCTACAATGAGCAGTTCTTC
cdr3_aa: CASSLAGTTYNEQFF
d_call: TRBD2
v_call: TRBV4-1
j_call: TRBJ2-1
clone_size: NA

cdr3_nt: TGTGCCAGTAGTACTCTTCGAGGGGGGAACACTGAAGCTTTCTTT
cdr3_aa: CASSTLRGGNTEAFF
d_call: NA
v_call: TRBV19
j_call: TRBJ1-1
clone_size: NA

cdr3_nt: TGTGCCAGCAGTCCCCGACAGGGGGGGGCTGAAGCTTTCTTT
cdr3_aa: CASSPRQGGAEAFF
d_call: TRBD1
v_call: TRBV28
j_call: TRBJ1-1
clone_size: once

cdr3_nt: TGTGCCAGCAGCTCCCGCCCCCGACTAGACGACAATGAGCAGTTCTTC
cdr3_aa: CASSSRPRLDDNEQFF
d_call: NA
v_call: TRBV5-4
j_call: TRBJ2-1
clone_size: NA

cdr3_nt: TGTGCCAGCAGCGTAGGAATTTATGACGGTTATGAAGCTTTCTTT
cdr3_aa: CASSVGIYDGYEAFF
d_call: NA
v_call: TRBV9
j_call: TRBJ1-1
clone_size: NA

cdr3_nt: TGTGCCAGCAGCTCAGAGCTAGGCAGGTCGGGCACTGAAGCTTTCTTT
cdr3_aa: CASSSELGRSGTEAFF
d_call: NA
v_call: TRBV5-4
j_call: TRBJ1-1
clone_size: NA

cdr3_nt: TGTGCCAGCAGCTACCCTCTGAAAGGGCGCACGGTGAACACTGAAGCTTTCTTT
cdr3_aa: CASSYPLKGRTVNTEAFF
d_call: NA
v_call: TRBV7-9
j_call: TRBJ1-1
clone_size: few

cdr3_nt: TGTGCCAGCAGCTCCCAGAAGCTACAGCGCCCTATTAACTATGGCTACACCTTC
cdr3_aa: CASSSQKLQRPINYGYTF
d_call: NA
v_call: TRBV7-9
j_call: TRBJ1-2
clone_size: NA

cdr3_nt: TGTGCCAGCAGCTTACGTGACGGGGGGGCCCCCAAAAACATTCAGTACTTC
cdr3_aa: CASSLRDGGAPKNIQYF
d_call: TRBD2
v_call: TRBV5-6
j_call: TRBJ2-4
clone_size: NA

cdr3_nt: TGTGCCAGCAGTTTCCCCGGGACAGGGAACCTTAACGAGCAGTACTTC
cdr3_aa: CASSFPGTGNLNEQYF
d_call: TRBD1
v_call: TRBV28
j_call: TRBJ2-7
clone_size: NA

cdr3_nt: TGTGCCAGTAGTATCCCGGGACTAGCGGACGAGCAGTACTTC
cdr3_aa: CASSIPGLADEQYF
d_call: TRBD2
v_call: TRBV19
j_call: TRBJ2-7
clone_size: NA

cdr3_nt: TGTGCCAGCAGTTACACTAGCGACGAGCAGTACTTC
cdr3_aa: CASSYTSDEQYF
d_call: TRBD2
v_call: TRBV2
j_call: TRBJ2-7
clone_size: once

cdr3_nt: TGTGCCAGCAGCTTGGGTTACAATAGGGGGATGTGGCCCCAGCATTTT
cdr3_aa: CASSLGYNRGMWPQHF
d_call: NA
v_call: TRBV5-6
j_call: TRBJ1-5
clone_size: NA

cdr3_nt: TGTGCCAGCAGCGGCAGGGACAGCTCCTACGAGCAGTACTTC
cdr3_aa: CASSGRDSSYEQYF
d_call: TRBD1
v_call: TRBV7-9
j_call: TRBJ2-7
clone_size: NA

cdr3_nt: TGTGCCAGCGGACCCCTCCCCGTTAACTATGGCTACACCTTC
cdr3_aa: CASGPLPVNYGYTF
d_call: NA
v_call: TRBV27
j_call: TRBJ1-2
clone_size: NA

cdr3_nt: TGTGCCAGCAGCTCCCGGGACGGAGCCTCGAACACTGAAGCTTTCTTT
cdr3_aa: CASSSRDGASNTEAFF
d_call: NA
v_call: TRBV11-2
j_call: TRBJ1-1
clone_size: once

cdr3_nt: TGTGCCTGGAGTAGAGGGGGATCCTATAATTCACCCCTCCACTTT
cdr3_aa: CAWSRGGSYNSPLHF
d_call: NA
v_call: TRBV30
j_call: TRBJ1-6
clone_size: NA

cdr3_nt: TGTGCCAGCAGTTGGAGGAGCAGGGCCACTGAAGCTTTCTTT
cdr3_aa: CASSWRSRATEAFF
d_call: NA
v_call: TRBV28
j_call: TRBJ1-1
clone_size: NA

cdr3_nt: TGCAGTGCTAGTGATCCTGCGGGGGGAGAATCTGGAAACACCATATATTTT
cdr3_aa: CSASDPAGGESGNTIYF
d_call: NA
v_call: TRBV20-1
j_call: TRBJ1-3
clone_size: once

cdr3_nt: TGTGCCAGCCACCCTTCTAGCGGGGGGTGGGTTGAGCAGTTCTTC
cdr3_aa: CASHPSSGGWVEQFF
d_call: TRBD2
v_call: TRBV2
j_call: TRBJ2-1
clone_size: NA

cdr3_nt: TGTGCCAGCAGCTTAGACGGCAACTCTGGAAACACCATATATTTT
cdr3_aa: CASSLDGNSGNTIYF
d_call: NA
v_call: TRBV7-3
j_call: TRBJ1-3
clone_size: NA

cdr3_nt: TGCAGCGTTGAATCACGGGCGCGAGGGAACTATGGCTACACCTTC
cdr3_aa: CSVESRARGNYGYTF
d_call: NA
v_call: TRBV29-1
j_call: TRBJ1-2
clone_size: NA

cdr3_nt: TGTGCCAGCAGCTTACTCCAGGGAGGCACCGGGGAGCTGTTTTTT
cdr3_aa: CASSLLQGGTGELFF
d_call: NA
v_call: TRBV7-9
j_call: TRBJ2-2
clone_size: NA

cdr3_nt: TGTGCCAGCAGCCAAGGGACAGGGAGTGGAAAACTGTTTTTT
cdr3_aa: CASSQGTGSGKLFF
d_call: TRBD1
v_call: TRBV3-1/TRBV3-2
j_call: TRBJ1-4
clone_size: NA

cdr3_nt: TGTGCCAGCAGCTTGTTCGGTTTGGAGGAGACAAACACTGAAGCTTTCTTT
cdr3_aa: CASSLFGLEETNTEAFF
d_call: NA
v_call: TRBV5-4
j_call: TRBJ1-1
clone_size: NA

cdr3_nt: TGTGCCAGCAGTTTAGGGGGATCAGATACGCAGTATTTT
cdr3_aa: CASSLGGSDTQYF
d_call: NA
v_call: TRBV28
j_call: TRBJ2-3
clone_size: once

cdr3_nt: TGTGCCAGCAGTGAATGGAGCGTCACCTATGGCTACACCTTC
cdr3_aa: CASSEWSVTYGYTF
d_call: NA
v_call: TRBV2
j_call: TRBJ1-2
clone_size: few

cdr3_nt: TGTGCCACCAGTGGTGGGACTAGCGGGCCTTACAATGAGCAGTTCTTC
cdr3_aa: CATSGGTSGPYNEQFF
d_call: TRBD2
v_call: TRBV24-1
j_call: TRBJ2-1
clone_size: NA

cdr3_nt: TGTGCCAGCAGCTTAGATAACAGGGGCTACGAGCAGTACTTC
cdr3_aa: CASSLDNRGYEQYF
d_call: TRBD1
v_call: TRBV7-8
j_call: TRBJ2-7
clone_size: NA

cdr3_nt: TGTGCCAGCAGTTTCCTCCGACAGGGCAGCTCCTACGAGCAGTACTTC
cdr3_aa: CASSFLRQGSSYEQYF
d_call: TRBD1
v_call: TRBV27
j_call: TRBJ2-7
clone_size: NA

cdr3_nt: TGTGCCAGCAGTGAAGGTCCGATCCCCGGTCAGCCCCAGCATTTT
cdr3_aa: CASSEGPIPGQPQHF
d_call: NA
v_call: TRBV6-1
j_call: TRBJ1-5
clone_size: NA

cdr3_nt: TGTGCCAGCAAGGTCCCCGGACTGAATGAGCAGTTCTTC
cdr3_aa: CASKVPGLNEQFF
d_call: NA
v_call: TRBV12-3/TRBV12-4
j_call: TRBJ2-1
clone_size: NA

cdr3_nt: TGTGCCAGCAGCTTGATGGGGGGTCTAGAGACCCAGTACTTC
cdr3_aa: CASSLMGGLETQYF
d_call: NA
v_call: TRBV5-4
j_call: TRBJ2-5
clone_size: NA

cdr3_nt: TGTGCCAGCAGTTCCCGGACAGGGTCTGGTGGCTACACCTTC
cdr3_aa: CASSSRTGSGGYTF
d_call: TRBD1
v_call: TRBV6-5
j_call: TRBJ1-2
clone_size: NA

cdr3_nt: TGTGCCAGCTCACCAGGGAACACTGAAGCTTTCTTT
cdr3_aa: CASSPGNTEAFF
d_call: NA
v_call: TRBV18
j_call: TRBJ1-1
clone_size: NA

cdr3_nt: TGTGCCAGCAGTTTTACCTCCCGGGAGGGGACGAACACTGAAGCTTTCTTT
cdr3_aa: CASSFTSREGTNTEAFF
d_call: NA
v_call: TRBV28
j_call: TRBJ1-1
clone_size: once

cdr3_nt: TGCGCCAGCAGTGTCTCAGCGGACACGGATACGCAGTATTTT
cdr3_aa: CASSVSADTDTQYF
d_call: NA
v_call: TRBV10-1
j_call: TRBJ2-3
clone_size: NA

cdr3_nt: TGTGCCAGCAGCCACGGGACAGTTCCCCTCGGGGAGCAGTACTTC
cdr3_aa: CASSHGTVPLGEQYF
d_call: TRBD1
v_call: TRBV9
j_call: TRBJ2-7
clone_size: NA

cdr3_nt: TGTGCCATCGGGAGGGAAAGTTACGAGCAGTACTTC
cdr3_aa: CAIGRESYEQYF
d_call: TRBD2
v_call: TRBV10-3
j_call: TRBJ2-7
clone_size: NA

cdr3_nt: TGTGCCAGCAGCAAAGCGCTCGGACAGGGGATAGAGACCCAGTACTTC
cdr3_aa: CASSKALGQGIETQYF
d_call: NA
v_call: TRBV21-1
j_call: TRBJ2-5
clone_size: NA

cdr3_nt: TGTGCCAGCGACGGCGAGGGGTCGCAGTATTTT
cdr3_aa: CASDGEGSQYF
d_call: NA
v_call: TRBV4-2
j_call: TRBJ2-3
clone_size: once

cdr3_nt: TGTGCCAGCAGCCCGCCCCTAGAGCCCGGAAACACCATATATTTT
cdr3_aa: CASSPPLEPGNTIYF
d_call: NA
v_call: TRBV7-9
j_call: TRBJ1-3
clone_size: NA

cdr3_nt: TGTGCCAGCCGGGACTTAACCTACGAGCAGTACTTC
cdr3_aa: CASRDLTYEQYF
d_call: NA
v_call: TRBV6-5
j_call: TRBJ2-7
clone_size: NA

cdr3_nt: TGCGCCAGCAGCTTGGGAGACACCCTGGGGGGTGCTGAAGCTTTCTTT
cdr3_aa: CASSLGDTLGGAEAFF
d_call: NA
v_call: TRBV5-1
j_call: TRBJ1-1
clone_size: NA

cdr3_nt: TGCGCCAGCAGCTTGGGCCAGCGGGGGGGCGCAGAGACCCAGTACTTC
cdr3_aa: CASSLGQRGGAETQYF
d_call: TRBD2
v_call: TRBV5-1
j_call: TRBJ2-5
clone_size: NA